The subject of this entry is one T cell receptor beta chain. Recovery among Cohort 3 donors was established by two negative PCRs, clearance, or symptom resolution. This sample was taken from a study of blood T cell repertoires in COVID-19. V lost 2 bases to trimming and J lost 6 bases; unmatched junction nucleotides: 10. CDR3 length: 16 amino acids. CDR1 MNHEY and CDR2 SMNVEV come from the germline V gene (reference sequence). The authors' processing: From reference gene primer amplification, estimates of nucleated cell counts were derived. Libraries were prepared by immunoSEQ multiplex PCR; TCRdb keeps only in-frame clonotypes and omits some of them. For V, J and clone size, that table is used; D and trimming come from the DNA. The repertoire consists of 150,000 to 200,000 clones, with around 82% occurring once and the leading ten covering 5% to 6%.

Sequencing input: PBMCs or T cells enriched from blood (not recorded which). The V call is TRBV27, the J call TRBJ1-2; 9 positions match TRBD1. This TCR was recovered from a middle-aged man who had recovered from COVID-19. The CDR3: CASSLRMSGTGNGYTF. CDR3 nucleotide sequence: TGTGCCAGCAGTTTAAGGATGTCCGGGACAGGGAATGGCTACACCTTC.